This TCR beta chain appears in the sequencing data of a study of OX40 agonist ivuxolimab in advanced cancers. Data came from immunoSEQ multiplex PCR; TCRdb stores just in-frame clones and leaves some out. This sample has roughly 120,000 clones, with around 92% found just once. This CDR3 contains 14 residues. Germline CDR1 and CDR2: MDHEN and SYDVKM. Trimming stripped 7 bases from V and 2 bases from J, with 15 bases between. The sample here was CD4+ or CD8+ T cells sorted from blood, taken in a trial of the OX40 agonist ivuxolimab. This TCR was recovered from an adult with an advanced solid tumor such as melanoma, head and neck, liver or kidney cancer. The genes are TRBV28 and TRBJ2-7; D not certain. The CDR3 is CASTLAPETYEQYF. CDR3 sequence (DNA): TGTGCCAGCACCCTCGCCCCAGAAACCTACGAGCAGTACTTC.